The present TCR beta chain was sequenced within a study of T cell responses to AZD1222 COVID-19 vaccine. Study-level information: Pooling covered second doses at about 4 or about 12 weeks.

Study outcomes and limitations: Unmutated regions of variants are reportedly targeted by nearly half of spike-specific TCRs.

The ends were cut back, 6 bases at V and 1 base at J, with 14 bases in the middle. CDR3 length: 15 amino acids. CDR1 and CDR2 (germline): MNHEY, SVGEGT. Repertoires were generated with immunoSEQ multiplex PCR, while TCRdb's copy carries only in-frame clones and drops some. Of approximately 180,000 clones listed, about 90% are singletons. As for this clone: Its specificity is not known.

V and J are TRBV6-2 or TRBV6-3 and TRBJ2-3, with D possibly being TRBD1 or TRBD2 (5 bases each). Sequencing used peripheral blood, obtained on day 0 of AZD1222 vaccination. This clonotype originated in an adult in good health. CDR3 amino acids: CASSDVGVGTDTQYF. The CDR3 DNA reads as TGTGCCAGCAGCGACGTGGGGGTGGGCACAGATACGCAGTATTTT.